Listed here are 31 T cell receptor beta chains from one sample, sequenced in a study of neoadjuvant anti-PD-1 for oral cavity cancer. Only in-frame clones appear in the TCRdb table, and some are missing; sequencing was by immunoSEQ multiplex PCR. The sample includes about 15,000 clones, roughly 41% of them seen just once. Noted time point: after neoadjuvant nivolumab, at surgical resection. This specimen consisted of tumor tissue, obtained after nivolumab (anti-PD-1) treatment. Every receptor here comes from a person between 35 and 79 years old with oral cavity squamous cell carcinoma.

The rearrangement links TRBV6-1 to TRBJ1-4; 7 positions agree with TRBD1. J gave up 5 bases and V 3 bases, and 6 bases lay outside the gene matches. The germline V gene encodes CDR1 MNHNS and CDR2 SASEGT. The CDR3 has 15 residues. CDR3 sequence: CASSDVGRGNEKLFF. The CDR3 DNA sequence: TGTGCCAGCAGTGACGTTGGCAGGGGGAATGAAAAACTGTTTTTT.

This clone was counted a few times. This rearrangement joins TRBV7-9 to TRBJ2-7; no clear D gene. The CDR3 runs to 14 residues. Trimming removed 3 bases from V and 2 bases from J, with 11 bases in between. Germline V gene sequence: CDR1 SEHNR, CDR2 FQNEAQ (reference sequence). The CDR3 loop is CASSLVGRTYEQYF. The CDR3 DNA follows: TGTGCCAGCAGCTTGGTAGGGCGCACCTACGAGCAGTACTTC.

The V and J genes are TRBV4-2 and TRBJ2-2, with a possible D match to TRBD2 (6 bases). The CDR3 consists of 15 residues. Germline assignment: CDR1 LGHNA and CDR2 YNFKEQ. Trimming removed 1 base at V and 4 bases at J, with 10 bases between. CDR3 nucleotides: TGTGCCAGCAGCCAAGGGGGGGTGGCCACCGGGGAGCTGTTTTTT. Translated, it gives CASSQGGVATGELFF.

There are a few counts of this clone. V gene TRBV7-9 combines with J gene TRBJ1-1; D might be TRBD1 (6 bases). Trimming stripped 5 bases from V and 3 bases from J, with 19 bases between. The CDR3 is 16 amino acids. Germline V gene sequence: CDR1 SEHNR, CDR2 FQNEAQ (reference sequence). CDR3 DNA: TGTGCCAGCAGCCCCAATATGTGGGAGGGGGACACTGAAGCTTTCTTT. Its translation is CASSPNMWEGDTEAFF.

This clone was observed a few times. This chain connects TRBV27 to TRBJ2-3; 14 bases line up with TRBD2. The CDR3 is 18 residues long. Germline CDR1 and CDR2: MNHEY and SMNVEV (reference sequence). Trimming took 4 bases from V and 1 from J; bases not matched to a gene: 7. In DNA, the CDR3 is TGTGCCAGCAGTTACTTCGGGGGACTAGCGGGGGGCACAGATACGCAGTATTTT. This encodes CASSYFGGLAGGTDTQYF.

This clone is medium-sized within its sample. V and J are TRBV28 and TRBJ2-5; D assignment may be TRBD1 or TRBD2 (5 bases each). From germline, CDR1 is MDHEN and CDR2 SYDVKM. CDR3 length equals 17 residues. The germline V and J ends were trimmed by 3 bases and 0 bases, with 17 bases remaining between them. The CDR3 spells CASSFPLSGPYQETQYF. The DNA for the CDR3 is TGTGCCAGCAGTTTTCCATTGTCGGGGCCCTACCAAGAGACCCAGTACTTC.

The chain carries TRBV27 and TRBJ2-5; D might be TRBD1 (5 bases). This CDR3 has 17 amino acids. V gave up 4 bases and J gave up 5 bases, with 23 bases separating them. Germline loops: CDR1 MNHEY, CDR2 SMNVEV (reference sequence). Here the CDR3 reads CASSSPTASITLETQYF. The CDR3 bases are TGTGCCAGCAGTTCGCCGACAGCGTCAATAACGCTTGAGACCCAGTACTTC.

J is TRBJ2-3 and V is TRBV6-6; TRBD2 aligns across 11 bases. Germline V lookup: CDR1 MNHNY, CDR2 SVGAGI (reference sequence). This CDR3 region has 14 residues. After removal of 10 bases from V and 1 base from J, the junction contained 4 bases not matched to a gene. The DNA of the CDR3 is TGTGCCACCGCACTAGCGGGGGGCACAGATACGCAGTATTTT. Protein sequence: CATALAGGTDTQYF.

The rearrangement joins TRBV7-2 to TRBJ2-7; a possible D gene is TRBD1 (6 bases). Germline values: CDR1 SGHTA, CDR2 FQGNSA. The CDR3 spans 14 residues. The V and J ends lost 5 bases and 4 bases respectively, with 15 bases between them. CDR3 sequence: CASSTGTGSYEQYF. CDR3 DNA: TGTGCCAGCAGCACCGGCACAGGGTCTTACGAGCAGTACTTC.

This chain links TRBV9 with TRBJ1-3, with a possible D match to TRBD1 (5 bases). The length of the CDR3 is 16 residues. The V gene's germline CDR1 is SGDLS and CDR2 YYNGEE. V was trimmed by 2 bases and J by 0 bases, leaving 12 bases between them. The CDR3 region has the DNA TGTGCCAGCAGCGTCAGGGCTTGGAGCTCTGGAAACACCATATATTTT. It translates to CASSVRAWSSGNTIYF.

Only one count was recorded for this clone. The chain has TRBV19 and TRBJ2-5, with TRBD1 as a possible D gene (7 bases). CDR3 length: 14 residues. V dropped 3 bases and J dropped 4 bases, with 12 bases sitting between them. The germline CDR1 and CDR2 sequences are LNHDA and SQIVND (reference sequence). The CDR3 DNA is TGTGCCAGTAGTATTAGACAGGGAGGAGAGACCCAGTACTTC. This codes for CASSIRQGGETQYF.

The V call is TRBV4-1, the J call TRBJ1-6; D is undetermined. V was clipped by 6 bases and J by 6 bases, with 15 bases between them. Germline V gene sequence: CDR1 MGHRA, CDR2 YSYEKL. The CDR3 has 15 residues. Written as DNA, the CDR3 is TGCGCCAGCAGGGAACGGACGGCGATTAATTCACCCCTCCACTTT. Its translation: CASRERTAINSPLHF.

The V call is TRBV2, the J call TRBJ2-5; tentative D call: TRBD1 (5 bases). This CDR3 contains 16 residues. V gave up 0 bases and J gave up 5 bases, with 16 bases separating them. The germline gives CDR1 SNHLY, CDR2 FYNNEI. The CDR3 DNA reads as TGTGCCAGCAGTGAAGCGCTTGGGGCCGGTGGTGAGACCCAGTACTTC. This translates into CASSEALGAGGETQYF.

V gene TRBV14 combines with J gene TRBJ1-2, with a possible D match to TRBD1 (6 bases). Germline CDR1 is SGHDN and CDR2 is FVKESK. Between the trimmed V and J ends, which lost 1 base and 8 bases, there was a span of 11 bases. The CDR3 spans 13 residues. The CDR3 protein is CASSQVRGSGYTF. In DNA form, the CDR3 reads TGTGCCAGCAGCCAAGTCAGGGGCTCCGGCTACACCTTC.

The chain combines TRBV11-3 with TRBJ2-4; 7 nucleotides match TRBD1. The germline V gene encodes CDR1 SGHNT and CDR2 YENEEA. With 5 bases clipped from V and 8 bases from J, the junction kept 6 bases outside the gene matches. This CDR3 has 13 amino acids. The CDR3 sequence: CASSQNRGHIQYF. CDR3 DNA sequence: TGTGCCAGCAGCCAGAACAGGGGCCACATTCAGTACTTC.

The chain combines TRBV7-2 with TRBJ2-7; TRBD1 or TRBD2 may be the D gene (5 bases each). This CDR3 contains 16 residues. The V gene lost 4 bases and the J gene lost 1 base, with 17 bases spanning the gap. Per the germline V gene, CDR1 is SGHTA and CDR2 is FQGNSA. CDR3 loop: CASSSGTDTHSYEQYF. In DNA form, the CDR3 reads TGTGCCAGCAGCTCTGGGACGGATACTCATTCCTACGAGCAGTACTTC.

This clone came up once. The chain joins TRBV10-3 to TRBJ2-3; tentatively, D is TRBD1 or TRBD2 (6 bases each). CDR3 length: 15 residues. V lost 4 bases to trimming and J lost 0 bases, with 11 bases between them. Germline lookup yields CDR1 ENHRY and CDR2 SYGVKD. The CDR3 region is CAISGWGASTDTQYF. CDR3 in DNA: TGTGCCATCAGTGGTTGGGGGGCCAGCACAGATACGCAGTATTTT.

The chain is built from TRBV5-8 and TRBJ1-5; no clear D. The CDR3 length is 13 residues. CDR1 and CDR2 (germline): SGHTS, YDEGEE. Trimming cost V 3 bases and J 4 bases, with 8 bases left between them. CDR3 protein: CASSYDRNQPQHF. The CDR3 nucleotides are TGTGCCAGCAGCTATGACCGGAATCAGCCCCAGCATTTT.

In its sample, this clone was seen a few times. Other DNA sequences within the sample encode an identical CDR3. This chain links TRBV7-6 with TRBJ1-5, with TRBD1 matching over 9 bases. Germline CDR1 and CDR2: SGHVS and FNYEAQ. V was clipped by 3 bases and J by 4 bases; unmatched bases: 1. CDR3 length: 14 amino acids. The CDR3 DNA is TGTGCCAGCAGCTTGGACAGGGGTAATCAGCCCCAGCATTTT. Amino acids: CASSLDRGNQPQHF. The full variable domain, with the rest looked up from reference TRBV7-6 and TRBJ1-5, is GAGVSQSPRYKVTKRGQDVALRCDPISGHVSLYWYRQALGQGPEFLTYFNYEAQQDKSGLPNDRFSAERPEGSISTLTIQRTEQRDSAMYRCASSLDRGNQPQHFGDGTRLSIL.

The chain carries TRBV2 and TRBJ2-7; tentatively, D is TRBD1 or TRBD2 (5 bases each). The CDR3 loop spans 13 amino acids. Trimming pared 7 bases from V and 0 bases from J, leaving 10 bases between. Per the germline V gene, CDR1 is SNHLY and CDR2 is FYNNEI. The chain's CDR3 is CASNAGSSYEQYF. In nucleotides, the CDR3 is TGTGCCAGCAACGCAGGGAGCTCCTACGAGCAGTACTTC.

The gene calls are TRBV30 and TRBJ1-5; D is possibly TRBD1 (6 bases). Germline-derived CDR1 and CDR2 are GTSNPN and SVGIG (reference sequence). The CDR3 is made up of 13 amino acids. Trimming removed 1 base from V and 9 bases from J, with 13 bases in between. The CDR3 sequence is CAWSDNRVRPQHF. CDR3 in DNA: TGTGCCTGGAGTGATAACAGGGTGCGGCCCCAGCATTTT.

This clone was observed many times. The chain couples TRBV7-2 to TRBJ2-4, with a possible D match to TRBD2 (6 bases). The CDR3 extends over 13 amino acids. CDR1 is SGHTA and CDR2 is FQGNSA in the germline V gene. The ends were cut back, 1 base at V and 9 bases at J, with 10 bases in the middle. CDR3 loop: CASSLELASIQYF. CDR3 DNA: TGTGCCAGCAGCTTAGAACTAGCCAGCATTCAGTACTTC.

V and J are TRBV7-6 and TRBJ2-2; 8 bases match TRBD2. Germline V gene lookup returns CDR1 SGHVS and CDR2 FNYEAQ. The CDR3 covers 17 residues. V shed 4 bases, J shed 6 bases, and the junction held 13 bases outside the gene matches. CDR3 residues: CASSSLPGLVPPGELFF. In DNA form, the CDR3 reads TGTGCCAGCAGCTCCCTACCGGGACTAGTACCTCCCGGGGAGCTGTTTTTT.

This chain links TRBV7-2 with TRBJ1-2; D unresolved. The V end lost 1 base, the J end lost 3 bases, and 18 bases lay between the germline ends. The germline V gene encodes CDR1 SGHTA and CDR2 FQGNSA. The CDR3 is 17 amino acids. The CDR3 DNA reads TGTGCCAGCAGCTTAGGACCCCTTTTCCCCCTACACTATGGCTACACCTTC. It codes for CASSLGPLFPLHYGYTF.

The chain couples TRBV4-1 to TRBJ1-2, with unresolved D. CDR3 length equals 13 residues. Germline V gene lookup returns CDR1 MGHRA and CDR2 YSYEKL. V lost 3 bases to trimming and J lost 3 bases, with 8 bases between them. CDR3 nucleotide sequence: TGCGCCAGCAGCCAGCCCACAGACTATGGCTACACCTTC. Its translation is CASSQPTDYGYTF.

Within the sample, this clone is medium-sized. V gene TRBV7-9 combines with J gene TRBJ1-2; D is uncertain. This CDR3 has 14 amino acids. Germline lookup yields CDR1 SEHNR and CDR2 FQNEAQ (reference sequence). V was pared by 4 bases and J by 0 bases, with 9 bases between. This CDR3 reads CASSSNQANYGYTF. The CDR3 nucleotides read TGTGCCAGCAGCTCAAATCAGGCTAACTATGGCTACACCTTC.

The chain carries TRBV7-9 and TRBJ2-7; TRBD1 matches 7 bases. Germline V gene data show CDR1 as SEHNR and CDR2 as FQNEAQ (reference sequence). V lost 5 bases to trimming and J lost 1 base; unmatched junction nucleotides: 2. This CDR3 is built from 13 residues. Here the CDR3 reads CASSETGSYEQYF. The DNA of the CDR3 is TGTGCCAGCAGCGAGACAGGGTCCTACGAGCAGTACTTC.

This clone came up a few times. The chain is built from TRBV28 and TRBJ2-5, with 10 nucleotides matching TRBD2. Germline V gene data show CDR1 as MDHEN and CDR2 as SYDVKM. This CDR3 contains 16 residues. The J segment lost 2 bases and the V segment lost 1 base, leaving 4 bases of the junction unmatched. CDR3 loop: CASSLLSSGGQETQYF. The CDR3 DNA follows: TGTGCCAGCAGTTTATTGTCTAGCGGGGGACAAGAGACCCAGTACTTC.

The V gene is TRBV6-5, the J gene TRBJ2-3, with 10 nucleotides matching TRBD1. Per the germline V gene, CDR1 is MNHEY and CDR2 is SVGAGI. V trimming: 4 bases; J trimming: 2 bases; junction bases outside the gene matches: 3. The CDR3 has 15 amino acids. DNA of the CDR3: TGTGCCAGCAGTTGGGGACAGGGGACCACAGATACGCAGTATTTT. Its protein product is CASSWGQGTTDTQYF.

CDR3 sequence: CASSADMNTEAFF. For the CDR3, the DNA is TGCGCCAGCAGTGCAGACATGAACACTGAAGCTTTCTTT. The chain joins TRBV10-1 to TRBJ1-1; D gene unclear. From germline, CDR1 is WNHNN and CDR2 SYGVQD (reference sequence). CDR3 size: 13 residues. V was cut by 4 bases and J by 0 bases, with 6 bases left in between.

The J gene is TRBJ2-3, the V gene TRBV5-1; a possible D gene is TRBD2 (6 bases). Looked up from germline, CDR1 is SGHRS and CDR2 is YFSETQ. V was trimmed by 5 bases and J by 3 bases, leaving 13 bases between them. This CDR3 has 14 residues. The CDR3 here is CASREGSSTDTQYF. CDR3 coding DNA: TGCGCCAGCAGGGAGGGGAGCTCAACAGATACGCAGTATTTT.